The 8 T cell receptor beta chains below were found in one sample sequenced in a study of prognosis after radiotherapy for stage I lung cancer. Two rounds of multiplex PCR amplified TCR beta CDR3 from genomic DNA. Primers were specific to each TRBV and TRBJ gene in first-round PCR. TCRdb fed the multiplex PCR reads into MiXCR, producing one record per CDR3 protein. The profile shows some 15,000 distinct CDR3 sequences, over 25% of them singletons. Sequenced here: PBMCs, sampled before or after stereotactic body radiation therapy (not recorded which). These receptor sequences come from a donor aged 50 or older with non-small cell lung cancer.

This clonotype occurred many times. The rearrangement links TRBV27 to TRBJ2-7; D is uncertain. Germline lookup yields CDR1 MNHEY and CDR2 SMNVEV (reference sequence). This CDR3 is built from 15 residues. V gave up 5 bases and J gave up 7 bases, with 21 bases separating them. CDR3 in amino acids: CASSTNSEPYAEQYF. The DNA for the CDR3 is TGTGCCAGCAGTACCAACAGCGAACCGTACGCGGAGCAGTACTTC.

In its sample, this clonotype was seen many times. The CDR3 sequence is CATTQGLAGDAYF. For the CDR3, the DNA is TGTGCCACCACCCAGGGACTAGCGGGAGATGCGTACTTC. This chain joins TRBV15 and TRBJ2-7; TRBD2 aligns across 14 bases. The CDR3 sequence is 13 residues long. Looked up from germline, CDR1 is LNHNV and CDR2 is YYDKDF (reference sequence). The V segment lost 7 bases and the J segment 12 bases; nucleotides outside the gene matches: 8.

This clonotype was observed many times. The CDR3 loop is CSARGGDQANYGYTF. The CDR3 coding sequence is TGCAGTGCTAGAGGGGGGGACCAGGCTAACTATGGCTACACCTTC. The chain combines TRBV20-1 with TRBJ1-2, with a tentative D call TRBD1 (5 bases). The CDR3 is made up of 15 amino acids. Germline values: CDR1 DFQATT, CDR2 SNEGSKA (reference sequence). The V and J ends lost 1 base and 0 bases respectively, with 12 bases between them.

This clonotype was seen ten or more times. This chain uses TRBV6-1 with TRBJ1-4; a weak D match, TRBD1 (5 bases). Looked up from germline, CDR1 is MNHNS and CDR2 is SASEGT. The V end was cut by 4 bases, the J end by 8 bases, with 5 bases between. The CDR3 is 11 amino acids. CDR3 nucleotides: TGTGCCAGCAGTGGGGGGGAAAAACTGTTTTTT. Translation gives CASSGGEKLFF.

The rearrangement joins TRBV11-2 to TRBJ2-1; D ambiguous. V lost 8 bases to trimming and J lost 5 bases, with 10 bases between them. The CDR3 loop spans 12 amino acids. Germline V lookup: CDR1 SGHAT, CDR2 FQNNGV. The CDR3, as DNA: TGTGCCAGCTTCTCCCGGAACAATGAGCAGTTCTTC. It yields the protein CASFSRNNEQFF.

This clonotype has at least ten counts. The V gene is TRBV7-9, the J gene TRBJ1-1, with D unclear. The CDR3 extends over 13 amino acids. Looked up from germline, CDR1 is SEHNR and CDR2 is FQNEAQ (reference sequence). Deletions cut 1 base from V and 0 bases from J, with 3 bases between. CDR3 loop: CASSLELNTEAFF. DNA for the CDR3: TGTGCCAGCAGCTTAGAGCTGAACACTGAAGCTTTCTTT.

This clonotype was counted many times. At one boundary the junction diverges from the germline segment, which might be a read error. The V call is TRBV5-1, the J call TRBJ1-1; D is undetermined. The CDR3 runs 13 residues. Germline-derived CDR1 and CDR2 are SGHRS and YFSETQ. CDR3 sequence reads: CASSFSTVDEAFF. CDR3 bases: TGTGCCAGCAGCTTTTCGACCGTTGATGAAGCTTTCTTT.

A word on this clonotype: This likely traces to a read error, being one base from a far larger clone. This chain joins TRBV7-3 and TRBJ2-1; 8 bases are a match to TRBD2. V lost 3 bases, J lost 6 bases, and 7 bases stayed unmatched. Per germline, CDR1 SGHTA and CDR2 FQGTGA. This CDR3 spans 15 amino acids. The CDR3 loop reads CASSFRGTRVNEQFF. CDR3 DNA: TGTGCCAGCAGCTTTCGGGGGACTAGAGTCAATGAGCAGTTCTTC.